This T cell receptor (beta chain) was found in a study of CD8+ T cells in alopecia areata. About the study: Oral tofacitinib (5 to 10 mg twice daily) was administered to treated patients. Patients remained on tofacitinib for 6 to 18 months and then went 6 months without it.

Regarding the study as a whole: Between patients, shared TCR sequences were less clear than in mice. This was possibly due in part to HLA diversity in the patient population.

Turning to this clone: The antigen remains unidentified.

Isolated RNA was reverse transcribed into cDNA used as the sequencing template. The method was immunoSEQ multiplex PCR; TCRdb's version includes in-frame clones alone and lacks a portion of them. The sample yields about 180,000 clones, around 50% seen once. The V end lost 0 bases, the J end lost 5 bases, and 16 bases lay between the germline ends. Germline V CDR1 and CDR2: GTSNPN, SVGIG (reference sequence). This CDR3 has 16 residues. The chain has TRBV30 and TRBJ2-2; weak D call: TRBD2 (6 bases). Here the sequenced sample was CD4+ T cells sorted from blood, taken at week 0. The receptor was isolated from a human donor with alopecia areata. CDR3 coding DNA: TGTGCCTGGAGTGTCGGGACTTCGTGGGCGACCGGGGAGCTGTTTTTT. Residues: CAWSVGTSWATGELFF.